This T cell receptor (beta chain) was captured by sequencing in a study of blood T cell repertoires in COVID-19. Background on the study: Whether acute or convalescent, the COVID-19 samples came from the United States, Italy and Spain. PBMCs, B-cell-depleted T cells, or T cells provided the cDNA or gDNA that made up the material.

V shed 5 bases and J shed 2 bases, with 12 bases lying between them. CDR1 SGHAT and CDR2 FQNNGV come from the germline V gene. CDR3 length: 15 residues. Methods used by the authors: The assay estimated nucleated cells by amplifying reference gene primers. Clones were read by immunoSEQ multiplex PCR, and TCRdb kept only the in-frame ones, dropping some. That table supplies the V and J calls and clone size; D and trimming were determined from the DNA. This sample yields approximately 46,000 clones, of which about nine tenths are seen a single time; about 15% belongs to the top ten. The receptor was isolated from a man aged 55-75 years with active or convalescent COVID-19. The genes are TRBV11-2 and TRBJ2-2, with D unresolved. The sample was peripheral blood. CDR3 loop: CASSGKHLNTGELFF. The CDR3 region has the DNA TGTGCCAGCAGCGGCAAACACCTCAACACCGGGGAGCTGTTTTTT.